This entry lists 23 T cell receptor beta chains sequenced from one sample in a study of T-cell reconstitution after alpha-beta-depleted transplantation in children. Unique molecular identifiers were incorporated when the TCRbeta library was constructed. TCRdb passed the PCR reads through MiXCR, listing each CDR3 protein once. The table includes 260,000 or so distinct CDR3 sequences, approximately 12% detected once. The starting material was PBMCs from the stem cell graft donor, obtained from the stem cell graft. The source is a human donor who donated a stem cell graft to a child with acute lymphoblastic leukemia.

This clonotype was recorded at least ten times. The chain links TRBV7-2 to TRBJ1-4; TRBD1 matches 8 bases. CDR1 is SGHTA and CDR2 is FQGNSA in the germline V gene. The CDR3 sequence is 15 residues long. V gave up 5 bases and J gave up 2 bases; unmatched junction bases: 4. The CDR3 coding sequence is TGTGCCAGCAGCACCTACAGGGGGACTAATGAAAAACTGTTTTTT. The encoded protein is CASSTYRGTNEKLFF. The full variable domain, rest sourced from reference TRBV7-2 and TRBJ1-4, is GAGVSQSPSNKVTEKGKDVELRCDPISGHTALYWYRQSLGQGLEFLIYFQGNSAPDKSGLPSDRFSAERTGGSVSTLTIQRTQQEDSAVYLCASSTYRGTNEKLFFGSGTQLSVL.

This clonotype was seen repeatedly, ten times or more. The chain links TRBV10-3 to TRBJ2-1; 14 bases fit TRBD2. V trimming: 6 bases; J trimming: 0 bases; junction bases outside the gene matches: 7. Looked up from germline, CDR1 is ENHRY and CDR2 is SYGVKD. The CDR3 runs to 18 residues. CDR3 protein: CAISLTSGRGSSYNEQFF. CDR3 coding DNA: TGTGCCATCAGCCTGACTAGCGGGAGGGGTAGCTCCTACAATGAGCAGTTCTTC.

Many counts were recorded for this clonotype. The CDR3 nucleotides read TGTGCCACCAGCAGAGATTTCACTGAAGCTTTCTTT. Its protein is CATSRDFTEAFF. V and J are TRBV15 and TRBJ1-1; no firm D call. Trimming left V 0 bases short and J 4 bases short, with 3 bases between. The CDR3 contains 12 residues. The V gene's germline CDR1 is LNHNV and CDR2 YYDKDF (reference sequence).

This clonotype was detected many times. This chain connects TRBV27 to TRBJ2-7; 9 bases agree with TRBD1. V dropped 6 bases and J dropped 4; count of bases not matched to a gene: 10. Germline CDR1 and CDR2: MNHEY and SMNVEV (reference sequence). The CDR3 is 15 residues long. The CDR3 reads CASSPDRGRGYEQYF. CDR3 nucleotide sequence: TGTGCCAGCAGCCCGGACAGGGGCAGGGGATACGAGCAGTACTTC.

This chain connects TRBV12-5 to TRBJ1-5; D unclear. This CDR3 comprises 13 residues. Germline V gene data show CDR1 as LGHNT and CDR2 as FRNRAP. V lost 7 bases and J lost 9, with 16 bases in between. CDR3 in amino acids: CASAPWDGWPQHF. CDR3 in DNA: TGTGCTAGTGCCCCGTGGGATGGTTGGCCCCAGCATTTT.

This clonotype was seen many times. This chain joins TRBV9 and TRBJ2-7, with 8 bases matching TRBD1. The length of the CDR3 is 16 residues. Looked up from germline, CDR1 is SGDLS and CDR2 is YYNGEE. After removal of 1 base from V and 0 bases from J, the junction contained 6 bases not matched to a gene. CDR3 nucleotide sequence: TGTGCCAGCAGCGTATCAGGGGGCTATAGCTCCTACGAGCAGTACTTC. Protein product: CASSVSGGYSSYEQYF.

The chain carries TRBV20-1 and TRBJ2-7; D tentatively fits TRBD1 or TRBD2 (7 bases each). Trimming left V 4 bases short and J 7 bases short, with 14 bases between. Germline V gene data show CDR1 as DFQATT and CDR2 as SNEGSKA (reference sequence). This CDR3 has 12 residues. This CDR3 is CSANLRGGEQYF. CDR3 bases: TGCAGTGCTAACCTCAGGGGGGGGGAGCAGTACTTC.

The chain employs TRBV4-3 and TRBJ1-1, with D possibly TRBD1 on 5 matching bases. The germline V and J ends were trimmed by 2 bases and 1 base, with 11 bases remaining between them. The CDR3 consists of 15 residues. CDR1 is LGHNA, CDR2 YSLEER, per germline. The CDR3 sequence is CASSQRSGENTEAFF. In DNA form, the CDR3 reads TGCGCCAGCAGCCAACGTTCGGGGGAGAACACTGAAGCTTTCTTT.

This clonotype appeared a few times. The V and J genes are TRBV25-1 and TRBJ2-7; 9 nucleotides line up with TRBD1. The CDR3 totals 15 residues. Germline CDR1 MGHDK, CDR2 SYGVNS. V shed 4 bases, J shed 0 bases, and the junction held 4 bases outside the gene matches. DNA of the CDR3: TGTGCCAGCAGTGGCGGGACAGGGAGCTCCTACGAGCAGTACTTC. Amino acid sequence: CASSGGTGSSYEQYF.

This clonotype was detected ten times or more. The CDR3 is CASSMTGDGEKLFF. CDR3 coding DNA: TGTGCCAGCAGCATGACAGGGGATGGCGAAAAACTGTTTTTT. The chain recombines TRBV5-5 with TRBJ1-4, with TRBD1 matching 8 bases. CDR3 length: 14 amino acids. J lost 8 bases, V lost 4 bases, and 7 bases had no gene match. Germline V CDR1 and CDR2: SGHKS, YYEKEE (reference sequence).

The chain links TRBV2 to TRBJ2-7, with D perhaps TRBD2 (5 bases). This CDR3 has 15 residues. Between the trimmed V and J ends, which lost 11 bases and 2 bases, there was a span of 22 bases. Germline V gene lookup returns CDR1 SNHLY and CDR2 FYNNEI. The CDR3 here is CAVIPDGPRAYEQYF. As DNA, the CDR3 is TGTGCCGTAATCCCCGACGGACCGAGGGCCTACGAGCAGTACTTC.

This clonotype was counted at least ten times. The V gene is TRBV29-1, the J gene TRBJ2-5; 11 nucleotides match TRBD2. Germline-derived CDR1 and CDR2 are SQVTM and ANQGSEA. V trimming: 7 bases; J trimming: 0 bases; junction bases outside the gene matches: 16. The CDR3 spans 18 residues. CDR3 nucleotide sequence: TGCAGCGCCCCCACTAGCGGGAGAGCCCCTTGGTACCAAGAGACCCAGTACTTC. As protein: CSAPTSGRAPWYQETQYF.

As concerns this clonotype: This clone may be a read error of a much larger clone one base away. J is TRBJ2-1 and V is TRBV5-1, with TRBD2 matching 10 bases. The germline V gene encodes CDR1 SGHRS and CDR2 YFSETQ. J lost 6 bases, V lost 7 bases, and 10 bases had no gene match. The CDR3 length is 15 residues. The CDR3 sequence is CASRPSGSVSNEQFF. CDR3 nucleotide sequence: TGCGCCAGCCGCCCTAGCGGGAGTGTTTCCAATGAGCAGTTCTTC.

On this clonotype: With a much larger clone just one base away, this may be a read error. The rearrangement uses TRBV10-3 and TRBJ1-1; TRBD1 matches 7 bases. Germline lookup yields CDR1 ENHRY and CDR2 SYGVKD. Trimming took 9 bases from V and 4 from J; bases not matched to a gene: 5. The CDR3 runs 12 residues. DNA of the CDR3: TGTGCCATTTGGCCAGGGGGCACTGAAGCTTTCTTT. Protein sequence: CAIWPGGTEAFF.

CDR3 sequence reads: CASWQNIGQGYTDTQYF. The CDR3 bases are TGTGCCAGCTGGCAAAACATAGGACAGGGTTACACAGATACGCAGTATTTT. V and J are TRBV7-2 and TRBJ2-3; TRBD1 matches at 8 bases. J gave up 2 bases and V 8 bases, and 15 bases lay outside the gene matches. CDR3 length: 17 amino acids. Looked up from germline, CDR1 is SGHTA and CDR2 is FQGNSA.

The sample holds a few counts of this clonotype. The genes are TRBV11-3 and TRBJ2-2, with D perhaps matching TRBD1 (7 bases). Germline CDR1 and CDR2: SGHNT and YENEEA. V lost 4 bases, J lost 4 bases, and 16 bases lay in between. The CDR3 has 16 residues. The CDR3 region has the DNA TGTGCCAGCAGCTCCAACAGGGGAGGAGGCACCGGGGAGCTGTTTTTT. Encoded protein: CASSSNRGGGTGELFF.

The chain carries TRBV9 and TRBJ2-5, with 8 bases lining up with TRBD2. The CDR3 totals 15 residues. Germline-derived CDR1 and CDR2 are SGDLS and YYNGEE. Trimming took 4 bases from V and 2 from J; bases not matched to a gene: 7. The CDR3 reads CASSSRGALQETQYF. DNA of the CDR3: TGTGCCAGCAGCTCGCGGGGGGCCCTACAAGAGACCCAGTACTTC.

This clonotype has ten or more counts. V gene TRBV28 combines with J gene TRBJ2-1; possibly TRBD2 for D (5 bases). Germline CDR1 and CDR2: MDHEN and SYDVKM. Trimming stripped 0 bases from V and 0 bases from J, with 15 bases between. This CDR3 is built from 18 residues. CDR3 protein: CASSLWAGAISSYNEQFF. The DNA of the CDR3 is TGTGCCAGCAGTTTATGGGCGGGCGCTATATCCTCCTACAATGAGCAGTTCTTC. The whole variable domain, filled in from reference TRBV28 and TRBJ2-1, reads DVKVTQSSRYLVKRTGEKVFLECVQDMDHENMFWYRQDPGLGLRLIYFSYDVKMKEKGDIPEGYSVSREKKERFSLILESASTNQTSMYLCASSLWAGAISSYNEQFFGPGTRLTVL.

V usage is TRBV2 and J usage is TRBJ1-2, with TRBD1 matching 7 bases. CDR1 is SNHLY and CDR2 is FYNNEI in the germline V gene. V shed 7 bases and J 7 bases; nucleotides not matched to a gene: 6. This CDR3 has 12 amino acids. CDR3 coding DNA: TGTGCCAGCACTGACAGGGTCCCTGGCTACACCTTC. Translating gives CASTDRVPGYTF.

The count of this clonotype is one. Being one base from a much bigger clone, this may be a read error. The V call is TRBV5-1, the J call TRBJ2-1; TRBD2 matches at 9 bases. The CDR3 extends over 15 amino acids. CDR1 and CDR2 (germline): SGHRS, YFSETQ. The CDR3 sequence: CASSWIAGAGNEHFF. CDR3 DNA sequence: TGCGCCAGCAGCTGGATAGCGGGAGCTGGCAATGAGCACTTCTTC.

A word on this clonotype: A much larger clonotype is one base distant, so this may be a read error. The gene calls are TRBV12-3 or TRBV12-4 and TRBJ2-4; the match to TRBD1 covers 7 bases. The CDR3 loop spans 15 amino acids. The CDR3 region is CASSLPTGKVNSQYF. CDR3 sequence (DNA): TGTGCCAGCAGTTTGCCGACAGGGAAGGTGAACAGTCAGTACTTC.

This clonotype showed up many times. This chain connects TRBV6-5 to TRBJ2-1, with 10 bases matching TRBD1. V shed 4 bases, J shed 9 bases, and the junction held 9 bases outside the gene matches. This CDR3 is 15 amino acids long. Germline V gene data show CDR1 as MNHEY and CDR2 as SVGAGI. DNA of the CDR3: TGTGCCAGCAGTTTTGGACAGGGGGTGGCCAGTGAGCAGTTCTTC. This codes for CASSFGQGVASEQFF.

This clonotype was seen many times. The chain employs TRBV4-3 and TRBJ1-6; 8 nucleotides agree with TRBD1. CDR3 length equals 16 residues. Germline V lookup: CDR1 LGHNA, CDR2 YSLEER. J was trimmed by 4 bases and V by 3 bases; bases with no gene match: 5. This CDR3 reads CASSQDDRGYNSPLHF. In DNA form, the CDR3 reads TGCGCCAGCAGCCAGGACGACAGGGGATATAATTCACCCCTCCACTTT.